This TCR beta chain was found in a study of T cell responses to AZD1222 COVID-19 vaccine. Study-level results: Across the whole spike, CD4 TCRs peaked at regions 160-218 and 743-854. Two doses of AZD1222 preceded a rise in Spike-specific TCR breadth and depth. Sampled repertoires all dated from after the peak T cell response. Females outnumbered males among donors, who were mostly white British; clonal diversity was possibly underestimated.

TCRdb keeps only in-frame clones here, not all; method: immunoSEQ multiplex PCR. In the table there are about 150,000 clones, approximately 91% of which are singletons. Regarding this clone: Its antigen remains unidentified.

The TCR originated in an adult who had recovered from COVID-19. Sequences were derived from peripheral blood, sampled after recovery from COVID-19.

CDR3 coding DNA: TGCAGCGTTGTTAGCGGGGGTGCCAACTATGGCTACACCTTC. This sequence encodes CSVVSGGANYGYTF. V usage is TRBV29-1 and J usage is TRBJ1-2; D might be TRBD1 (5 bases). The germline CDR1 and CDR2 sequences are SQVTM and ANQGSEA. Between the trimmed V and J ends, which lost 4 bases and 2 bases, there was a span of 14 bases. The CDR3 is 14 residues long.